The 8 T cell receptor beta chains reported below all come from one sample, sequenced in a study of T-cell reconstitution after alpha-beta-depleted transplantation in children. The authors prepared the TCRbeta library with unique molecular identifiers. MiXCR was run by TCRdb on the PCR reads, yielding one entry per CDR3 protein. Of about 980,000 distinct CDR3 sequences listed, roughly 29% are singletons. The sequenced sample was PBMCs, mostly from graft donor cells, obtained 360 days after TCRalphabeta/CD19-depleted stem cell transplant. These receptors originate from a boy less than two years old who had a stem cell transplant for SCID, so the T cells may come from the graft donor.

This chain's CDR3 is CSASLTTYEQYF. The CDR3 bases are TGCAGTGCTAGCTTGACGACCTACGAGCAGTACTTC. This chain links TRBV20-1 with TRBJ2-7; no definite D call. CDR1 and CDR2 (germline): DFQATT, SNEGSKA (reference sequence). Trimming removed 3 bases from V and 2 bases from J, with 8 bases in between. The CDR3 extends over 12 amino acids.

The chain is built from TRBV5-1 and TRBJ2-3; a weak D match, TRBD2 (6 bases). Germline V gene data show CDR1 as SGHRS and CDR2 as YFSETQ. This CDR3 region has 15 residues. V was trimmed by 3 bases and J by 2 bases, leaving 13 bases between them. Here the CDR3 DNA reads TGCGCCAGCAGCTACGGGACTTCAAACACAGATACGCAGTATTTT. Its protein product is CASSYGTSNTDTQYF.

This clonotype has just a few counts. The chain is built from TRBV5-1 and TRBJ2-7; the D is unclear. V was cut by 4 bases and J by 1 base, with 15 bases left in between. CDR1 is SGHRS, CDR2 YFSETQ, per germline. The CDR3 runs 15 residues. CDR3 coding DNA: TGCGCCAGCAGCCCGTCCGGGCCCTTTTCCTACGAGCAGTACTTC. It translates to CASSPSGPFSYEQYF.

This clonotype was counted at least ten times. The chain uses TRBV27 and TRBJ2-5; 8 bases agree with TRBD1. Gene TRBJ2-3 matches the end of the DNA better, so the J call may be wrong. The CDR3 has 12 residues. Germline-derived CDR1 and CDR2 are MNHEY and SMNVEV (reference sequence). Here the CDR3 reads CASSLTGGTQYF. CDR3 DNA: TGTGCCAGCAGTTTAACAGGGGGTACGCAGTATTTT.

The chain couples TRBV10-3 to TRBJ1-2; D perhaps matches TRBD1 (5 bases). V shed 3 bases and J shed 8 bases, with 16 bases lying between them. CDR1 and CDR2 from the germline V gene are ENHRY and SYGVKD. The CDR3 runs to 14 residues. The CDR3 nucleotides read TGTGCCATCAGTGAATACGGGACCGGCCAGGGCTACACCTTC. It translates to CAISEYGTGQGYTF.

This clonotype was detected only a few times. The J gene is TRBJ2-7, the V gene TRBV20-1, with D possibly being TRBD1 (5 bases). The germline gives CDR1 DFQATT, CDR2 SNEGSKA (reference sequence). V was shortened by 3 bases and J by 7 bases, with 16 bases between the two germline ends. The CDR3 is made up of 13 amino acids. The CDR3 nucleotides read TGCAGTGCTAGCCCCGAGAACAGGTGGGAGCAGTACTTC. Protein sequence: CSASPENRWEQYF.

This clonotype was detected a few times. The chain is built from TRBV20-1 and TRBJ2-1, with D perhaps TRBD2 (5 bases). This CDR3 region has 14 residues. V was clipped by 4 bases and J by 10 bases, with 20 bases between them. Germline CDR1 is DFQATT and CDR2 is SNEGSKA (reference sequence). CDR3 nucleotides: TGCAGTGCTACCTCCGGGGTCAGCCCATGGGAGCAGTTCTTC. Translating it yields CSATSGVSPWEQFF.

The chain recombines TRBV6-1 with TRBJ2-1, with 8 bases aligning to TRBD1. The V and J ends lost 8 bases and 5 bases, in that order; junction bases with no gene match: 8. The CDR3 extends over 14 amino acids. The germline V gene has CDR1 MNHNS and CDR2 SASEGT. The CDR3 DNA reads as TGTGCCAGCGAACTGACAGGGGTCCACAATGAGCAGTTCTTC. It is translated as CASELTGVHNEQFF.